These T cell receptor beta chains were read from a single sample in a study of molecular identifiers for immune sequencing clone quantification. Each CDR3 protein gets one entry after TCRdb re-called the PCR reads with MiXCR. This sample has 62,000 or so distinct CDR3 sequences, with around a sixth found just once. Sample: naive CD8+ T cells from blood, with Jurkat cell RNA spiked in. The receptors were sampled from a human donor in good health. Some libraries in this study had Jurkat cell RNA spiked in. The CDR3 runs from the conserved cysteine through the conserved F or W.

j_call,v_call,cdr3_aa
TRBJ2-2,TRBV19,CASSYGGSDTGELFF
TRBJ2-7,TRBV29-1,CSVAPKNYEQYF
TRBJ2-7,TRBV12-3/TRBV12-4,CASSFRQERYEQYF
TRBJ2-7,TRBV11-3,CASSLPMRSYEQYF
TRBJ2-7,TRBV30,CAWDSNSYEQYF
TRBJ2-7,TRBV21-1,CASSKFTSGRACSYEQYF
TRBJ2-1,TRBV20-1,CSARLAGYNEQFF
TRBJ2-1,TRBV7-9,CASSLFVASSYNEQFF
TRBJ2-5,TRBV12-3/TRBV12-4,CASSFAPSQETQYF
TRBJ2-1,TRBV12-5,CASGQLAGGGNEQFF
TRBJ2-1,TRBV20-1,CSARDYRSGKILDGEQFF
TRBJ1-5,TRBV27,CASGLMYSNQPQHF
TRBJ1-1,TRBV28,CASSLSPGLNTEAFF
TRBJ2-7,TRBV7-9,CTSSLEGVAAYEQYF
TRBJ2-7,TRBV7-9,CASSLGSGHTYEQYF
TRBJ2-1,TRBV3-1,CASSQEYSGRAPNEQFF
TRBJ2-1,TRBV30,CAWSVGWANEQFF
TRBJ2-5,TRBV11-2,CASSLGTGSQETQYF
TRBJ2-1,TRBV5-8,CASSLLSSYNEQFF
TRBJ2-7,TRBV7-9,CASSLALFNYEQYF
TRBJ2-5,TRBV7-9,CASSYSFQETQYF
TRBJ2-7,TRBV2,CASSVTELAGVSYEQYF
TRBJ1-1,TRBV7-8,CASSLVVAEAFF
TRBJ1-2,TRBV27,CASSAGQNYGYTF
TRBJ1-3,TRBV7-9,CASSPRTETSGNTIYF
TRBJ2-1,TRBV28,CASSLAPPDSGRYNEQFF
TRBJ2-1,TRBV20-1,CSASGRLAINEQFF
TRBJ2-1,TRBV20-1,CSARPRQVSSYNEQFF
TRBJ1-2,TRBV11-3,CASSSHIDSDRVYGYTF
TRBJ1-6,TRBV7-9,CASSLVRGNNSPLHF
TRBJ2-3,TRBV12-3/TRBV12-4,CASDGGGPPDTQYF
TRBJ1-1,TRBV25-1,CASSGGGLGTEAFF
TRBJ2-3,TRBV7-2,CASSLVAVGAGVLDTQYF
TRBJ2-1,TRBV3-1,CASSPDLGAIHNEQFF
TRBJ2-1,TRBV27,CASSLVGGIYNEQFF
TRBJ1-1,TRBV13,CASSKYPRINTEAFF
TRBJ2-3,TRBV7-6,CASSPGGTSTDTQYF
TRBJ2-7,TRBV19,CASSIGPEAYEQYF
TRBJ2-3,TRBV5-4,CASRPLGDTQYF
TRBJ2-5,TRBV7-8,CASSPTIGTYQETQYF
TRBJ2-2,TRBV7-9,CASSLLGDNTGELFF
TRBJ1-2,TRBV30,CAWRAGLETYGYTF
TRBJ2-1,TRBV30,CAWSTGTGGWGEQFF
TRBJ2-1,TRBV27,CASSDLLAGGPGNEQFF
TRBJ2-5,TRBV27,CASSFANSGETQYF